The subject of this entry is one TCR beta chain. The antigen remains undetermined. Time point here: persistent/refractory GD, antithyroid drugs over 5 years with positive TRAb. The TCR library used RNA extracted from PBMCs. Graves' disease diagnosis followed American Thyroid Association guidelines. Combining iRepertoire HTBI primers with Arm-PCR of CDR3 regions, the authors built TCR beta libraries. TCRdb reprocessed the multiplex PCR reads with MiXCR, giving one entry per CDR3 protein. The sample comprises hundreds of thousands of distinct CDR3 sequences, around 32% of which are singletons, and 35% to 55% rests with the top ten. These data belong to a study of regulatory T cells in long-lasting Graves disease. About the research overall: The term persistent Graves' disease signified upward of 5 years on antithyroid drugs with positive TSH receptor antibodies.

General observations from the study: Gene preferences differed: TRBV28, TRBJ1-2, TRBJ2-5 in persistent cases.

This CDR3 spans 15 amino acids. Looked up from germline, CDR1 is LNHNV and CDR2 is YYDKDF (reference sequence). V was cut by 1 base and J by 4 bases, with 10 bases left in between. Sequences were derived from peripheral blood mononuclear cells (PBMCs), sampled when the disease was refractory, from a patient treated with antithyroid drugs. J is TRBJ2-2 and V is TRBV15; D may match TRBD1 or TRBD2 (6 bases each). The clonotype comes from a female donor with Graves disease. In DNA form, the CDR3 reads TGTGCCACCAGCAGAGGGGGGGCGGGCACCGGGGAGCTGTTTTTT. Amino acids: CATSRGGAGTGELFF.